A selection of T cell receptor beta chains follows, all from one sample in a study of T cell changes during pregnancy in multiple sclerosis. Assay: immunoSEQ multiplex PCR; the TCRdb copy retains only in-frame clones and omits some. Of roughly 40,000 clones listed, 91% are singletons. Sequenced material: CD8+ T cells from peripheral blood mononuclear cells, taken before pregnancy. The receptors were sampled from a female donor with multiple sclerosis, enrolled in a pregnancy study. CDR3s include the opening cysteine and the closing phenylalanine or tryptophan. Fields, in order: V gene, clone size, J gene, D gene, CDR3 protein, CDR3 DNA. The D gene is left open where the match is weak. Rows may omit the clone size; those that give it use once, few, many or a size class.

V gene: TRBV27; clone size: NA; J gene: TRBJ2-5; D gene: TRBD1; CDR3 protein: CASSTGGGKTQYF; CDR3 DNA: TGTGCCAGCAGTACAGGGGGCGGTAAGACCCAGTACTTC
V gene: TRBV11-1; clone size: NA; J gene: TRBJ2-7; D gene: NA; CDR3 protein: CASSHNPGYEQYF; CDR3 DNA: TGTGCCAGCAGCCATAACCCGGGGTACGAGCAGTACTTC
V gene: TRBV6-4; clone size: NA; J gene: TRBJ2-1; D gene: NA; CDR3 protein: CASSEIFSGNYNEQFF; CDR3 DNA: TGTGCCAGCAGTGAAATTTTTAGCGGTAACTACAATGAGCAGTTCTTC
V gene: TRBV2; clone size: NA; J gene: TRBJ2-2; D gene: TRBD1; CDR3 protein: CASSYRGQNTGELFF; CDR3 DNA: TGTGCCAGCAGTTACAGGGGGCAAAACACCGGGGAGCTGTTTTTT
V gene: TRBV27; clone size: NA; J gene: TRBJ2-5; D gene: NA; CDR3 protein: CASRGGGETQYF; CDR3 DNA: TGTGCCAGCAGGGGGGGAGGAGAGACCCAGTACTTC
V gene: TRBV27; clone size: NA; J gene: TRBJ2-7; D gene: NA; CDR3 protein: CASSPQGGEQYF; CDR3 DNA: TGTGCCAGCAGTCCACAGGGTGGCGAGCAGTACTTC
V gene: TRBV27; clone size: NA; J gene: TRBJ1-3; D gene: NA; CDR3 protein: CASSKQGVGNTIYF; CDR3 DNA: TGTGCCAGCAGCAAACAGGGAGTTGGAAACACCATATATTTT
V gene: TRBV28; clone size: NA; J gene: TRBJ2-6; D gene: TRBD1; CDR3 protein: CASSSPRTGPSGGANVLTF; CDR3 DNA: TGTGCCAGCAGTTCCCCCCGGACAGGGCCATCTGGTGGGGCCAACGTCCTGACTTTC
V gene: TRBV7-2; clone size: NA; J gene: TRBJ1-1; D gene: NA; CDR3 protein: CASSPPGYTEAFF; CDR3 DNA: TGTGCCAGCAGCCCCCCAGGCTACACTGAAGCTTTCTTT
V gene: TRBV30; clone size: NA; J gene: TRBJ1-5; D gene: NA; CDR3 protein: CAWSSLGGNQPQHF; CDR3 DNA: TGTGCCTGGAGTTCGTTAGGGGGCAATCAGCCCCAGCATTTT
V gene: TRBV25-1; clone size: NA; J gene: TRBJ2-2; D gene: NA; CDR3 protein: CASSGKHPNTGELFF; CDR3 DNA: TGTGCCAGCAGTGGAAAACACCCGAACACCGGGGAGCTGTTTTTT
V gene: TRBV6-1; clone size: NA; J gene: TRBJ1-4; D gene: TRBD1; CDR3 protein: CASSEAAGAGGRGKLFF; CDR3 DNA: TGTGCCAGCAGTGAAGCGGCCGGGGCAGGGGGGCGAGGAAAACTGTTTTTT
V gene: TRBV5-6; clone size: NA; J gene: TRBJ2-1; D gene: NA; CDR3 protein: CASSSQDTNEQFF; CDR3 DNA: TGTGCCAGCAGCTCCCAGGACACCAATGAGCAGTTCTTC
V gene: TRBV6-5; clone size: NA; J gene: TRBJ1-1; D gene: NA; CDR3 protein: CASSIQGSYTEAFF; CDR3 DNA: TGTGCCAGTTCCATCCAGGGGTCTTACACTGAAGCTTTCTTT
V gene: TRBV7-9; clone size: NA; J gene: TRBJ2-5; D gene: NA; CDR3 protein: CASKLPGLQETQYF; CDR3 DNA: TGTGCCAGCAAATTACCGGGACTTCAAGAGACCCAGTACTTC
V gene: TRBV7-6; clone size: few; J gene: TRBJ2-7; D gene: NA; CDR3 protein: CASSLYGRGGTIYEQYF; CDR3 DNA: TGTGCCAGCAGCTTATACGGCAGGGGAGGGACTATCTACGAGCAGTACTTC
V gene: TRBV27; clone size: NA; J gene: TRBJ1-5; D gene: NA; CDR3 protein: CASSLQASFNQPQHF; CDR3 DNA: TGTGCCAGCAGTTTACAGGCCAGTTTCAATCAGCCCCAGCATTTT
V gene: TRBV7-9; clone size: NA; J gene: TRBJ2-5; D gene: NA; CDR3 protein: CASSSMYQETQYF; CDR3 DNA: TGTGCCAGCAGCTCCATGTACCAAGAGACCCAGTACTTC
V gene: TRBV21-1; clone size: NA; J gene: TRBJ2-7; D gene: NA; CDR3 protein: CASRPRGSSYEQYF; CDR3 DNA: TGTGCCAGCCGTCCACGGGGGAGCTCCTACGAGCAGTACTTC
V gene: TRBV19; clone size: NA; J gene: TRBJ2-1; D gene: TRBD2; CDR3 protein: CASKTSGSYNEQFF; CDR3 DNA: TGTGCCAGTAAAACTAGCGGGAGTTACAATGAGCAGTTCTTC
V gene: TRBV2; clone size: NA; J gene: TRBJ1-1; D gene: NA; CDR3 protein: CASLGREAFF; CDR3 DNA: TGTGCCAGCCTTGGGAGAGAAGCTTTCTTT
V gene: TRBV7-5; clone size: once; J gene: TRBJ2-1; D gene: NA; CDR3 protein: CARSNSGRAGNEQFF; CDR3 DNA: TGTGCCAGAAGCAATAGCGGGAGGGCGGGGAATGAGCAGTTCTTC
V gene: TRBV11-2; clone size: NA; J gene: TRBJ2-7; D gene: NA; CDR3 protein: CASSPAEGYEQYF; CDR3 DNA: TGTGCCAGCAGCCCCGCGGAGGGCTACGAGCAGTACTTC
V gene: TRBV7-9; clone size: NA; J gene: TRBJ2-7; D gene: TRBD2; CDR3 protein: CASKYEAGTSYEQYF; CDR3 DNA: TGTGCCAGCAAATACGAAGCGGGGACGTCCTACGAGCAGTACTTC
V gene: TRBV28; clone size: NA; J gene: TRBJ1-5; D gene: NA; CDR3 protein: CASRHRESNQPQHF; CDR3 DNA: TGTGCCAGCCGTCACCGGGAATCCAATCAGCCCCAGCATTTT
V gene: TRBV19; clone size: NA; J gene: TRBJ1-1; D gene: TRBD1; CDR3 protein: CASSTPRQGGEAFF; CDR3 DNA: TGTGCCAGTAGTACCCCAAGACAGGGAGGAGAGGCTTTCTTT
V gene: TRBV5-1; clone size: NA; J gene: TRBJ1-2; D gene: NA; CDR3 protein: CASSLDRVDSYGYTF; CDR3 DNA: TGCGCCAGCAGCTTGGACAGAGTGGACAGCTATGGCTACACCTTC
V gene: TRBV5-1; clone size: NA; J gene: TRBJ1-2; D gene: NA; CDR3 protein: CASSLPRGDPGYGYTF; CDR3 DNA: TGCGCCAGCAGCTTGCCCCGCGGGGATCCGGGCTATGGCTACACCTTC
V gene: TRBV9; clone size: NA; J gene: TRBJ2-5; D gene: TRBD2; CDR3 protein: CASSVGSGRGETQYF; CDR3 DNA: TGTGCCAGCAGCGTAGGTAGCGGGAGAGGAGAGACCCAGTACTTC
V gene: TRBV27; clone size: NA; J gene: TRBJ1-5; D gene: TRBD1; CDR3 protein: CASSASGTVSNQPQHF; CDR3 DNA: TGTGCCAGCAGCGCATCCGGGACAGTAAGCAATCAGCCCCAGCATTTT
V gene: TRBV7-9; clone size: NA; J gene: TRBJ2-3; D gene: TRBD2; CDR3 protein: CASREGRAGIWAQYF; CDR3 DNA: TGTGCCAGCAGGGAAGGGAGAGCGGGAATATGGGCGCAGTATTTT
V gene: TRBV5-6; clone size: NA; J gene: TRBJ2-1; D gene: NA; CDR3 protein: CASSLEGEWEQFF; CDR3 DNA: TGTGCCAGCAGCTTAGAAGGAGAATGGGAGCAGTTCTTC
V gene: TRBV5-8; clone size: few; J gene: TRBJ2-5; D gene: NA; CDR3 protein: CASSSRGPPGTQYF; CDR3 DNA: TGTGCCAGCAGCAGCCGAGGGCCTCCTGGGACCCAGTACTTC
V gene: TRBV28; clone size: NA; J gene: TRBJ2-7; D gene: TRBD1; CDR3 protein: CASSPGQGGYEQYF; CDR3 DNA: TGTGCCAGCAGCCCCGGACAGGGTGGCTACGAGCAGTACTTC
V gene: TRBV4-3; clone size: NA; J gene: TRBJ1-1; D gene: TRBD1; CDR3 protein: CASSQGQGSEAFF; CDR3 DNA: TGCGCCAGCAGCCAAGGACAGGGTTCTGAAGCTTTCTTT
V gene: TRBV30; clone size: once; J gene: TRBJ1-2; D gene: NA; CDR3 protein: CAWSVSDKAYYGYGYTF; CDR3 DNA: TGTGCCTGGAGTGTCAGTGACAAGGCCTATTATGGCTATGGCTACACCTTC
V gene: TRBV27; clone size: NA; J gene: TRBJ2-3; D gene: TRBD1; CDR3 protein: CASRDRAYSTDTQYF; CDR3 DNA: TGTGCCAGCAGGGACAGGGCCTACTCCACAGATACGCAGTATTTT